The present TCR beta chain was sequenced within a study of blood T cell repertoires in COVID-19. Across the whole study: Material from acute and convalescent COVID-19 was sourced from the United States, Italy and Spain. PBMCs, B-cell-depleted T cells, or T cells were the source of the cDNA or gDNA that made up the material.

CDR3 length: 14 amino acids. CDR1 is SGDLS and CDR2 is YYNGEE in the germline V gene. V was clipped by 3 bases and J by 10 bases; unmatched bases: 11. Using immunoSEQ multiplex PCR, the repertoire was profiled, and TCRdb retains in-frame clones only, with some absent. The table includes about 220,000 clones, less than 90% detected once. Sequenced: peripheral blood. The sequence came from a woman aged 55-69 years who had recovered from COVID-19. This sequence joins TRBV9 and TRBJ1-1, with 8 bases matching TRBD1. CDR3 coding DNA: TGTGCCAGCAGCGCTGACGGACAGGGAAGCGGAGCTTTCTTT. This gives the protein CASSADGQGSGAFF.